This T cell receptor beta chain was documented in a study of patients and donors after allogeneic stem cell transplantation. One entry per CDR3 protein, called by TCRdb with MiXCR from the RT-PCR reads. The sample consists of 190,000 or so distinct CDR3 sequences, 38% of them appearing once. From germline, CDR1 is SGHAT and CDR2 FQNNGV. CDR3 length: 15 residues. V shed 3 bases, J shed 4 bases, and the junction held 4 bases outside the gene matches. The genes are TRBV11-2 and TRBJ2-3, with 10 nucleotides matching TRBD2. Material for sequencing was blood, either unsorted or a sorted T cell fraction (not recorded which). The sequence was collected from a human donor who was either an allogeneic HSCT recipient or a stem cell or donor lymphocyte infusion donor (not recorded which). It is not recorded whose cells these are; they may come from a transplant donor. This CDR3 reads CASSFSGGPSDTQYF. CDR3 DNA: TGTGCCAGCAGCTTTAGCGGGGGGCCCTCAGATACGCAGTATTTT. Full variable domain (remainder filled in from reference TRBV11-2 and TRBJ2-3): EAGVAQSPRYKIIEKRQSVAFWCNPISGHATLYWYQQILGQGPKLLIQFQNNGVVDDSQLPKDRFSAERLKGVDSTLKIQPAKLEDSAVYLCASSFSGGPSDTQYFGPGTRLTVL.